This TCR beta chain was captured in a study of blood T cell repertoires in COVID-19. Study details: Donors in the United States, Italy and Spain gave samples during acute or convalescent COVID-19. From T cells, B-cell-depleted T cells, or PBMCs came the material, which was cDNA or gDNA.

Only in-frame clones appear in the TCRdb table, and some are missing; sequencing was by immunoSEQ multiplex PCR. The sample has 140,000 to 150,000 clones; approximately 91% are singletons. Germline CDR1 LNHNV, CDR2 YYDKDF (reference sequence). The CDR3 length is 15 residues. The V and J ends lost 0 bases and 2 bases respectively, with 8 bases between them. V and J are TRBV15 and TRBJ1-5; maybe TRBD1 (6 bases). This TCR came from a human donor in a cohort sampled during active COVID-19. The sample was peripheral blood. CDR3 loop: CATSRDPGGNQPQHF. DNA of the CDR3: TGTGCCACCAGCAGAGATCCAGGGGGCAATCAGCCCCAGCATTTT.